This T cell receptor beta chain derives from a study of T cells in Graves' hyperthyroidism and ophthalmopathy. This CDR3 comprises 16 residues. V was pared by 5 bases and J by 1 base, with 9 bases of the junction left unmatched. The germline V gene encodes CDR1 MDHEN and CDR2 SYDVKM. Study outcomes and limitations: Blood also held most thyroid clonotypes expanded beyond 0.001.

Duration under 3 months, a NOSPECS grade of at least 4, and a Clinical Activity Score of at least 3 characterized the ophthalmopathy patients. The CDR3 regions of TCR beta were amplified from RNA transcripts. First-round RT-PCR with HTBI primers amplified the TCR CDR3 region. One entry per CDR3 protein, called by TCRdb with MiXCR from the multiplex PCR reads. The top ten clones hold approximately 4.3% of a sample with approximately 610,000 distinct CDR3 sequences, 14% to 15% of them seen once. This clonotype was picked up many times. The antigen is undetermined. Sequences were obtained from blood. The sequence was obtained from a woman in her thirties or forties with Graves' ophthalmopathy. V and J are TRBV28 and TRBJ2-7; 9 bases match TRBD1. This CDR3 reads CASSPAPGTGSYEQYF. The CDR3 nucleotides read TGTGCCAGCAGTCCCGCCCCCGGGACAGGGTCCTACGAGCAGTACTTC.